The rows below give T cell receptor beta chains drawn from one sample of a study of CD8+CD57+ T cells in acquired aplastic anemia. TCRdb called the reads again in MiXCR, with one record for every CDR3 protein. The table shows about 40,000 distinct CDR3 sequences, with roughly two thirds occurring only once. The sequenced sample consisted of sorted CD4+, CD8+, or CD8+CD57+ T cells (not recorded which) from PBMCs. The receptors originated from a human donor with aplastic anemia. Each CDR3 is given with its conserved first and last residue. D genes are given only for firm matches. Not all rows give a size; the values are once, few, many and, for expanded clones, a class.

>TRBV7-9|TRBJ2-7|TRBD1|-
CASSTGTGIYEQYF
TGTGCCAGCAGCACCGGGACAGGGATATACGAGCAGTACTTC
>TRBV10-2|TRBJ1-2|TRBD1|-
CASSESTGYGYTF
TGCGCCAGCAGTGAGTCGACAGGGTATGGCTACACCTTC
>TRBV12-5|TRBJ1-3|-|-
CASATGGAGNTIYF
TGTGCTAGTGCCACGGGTGGCGCTGGAAACACCATATATTTT
>TRBV24-1|TRBJ1-5|-|-
CATSDNTAPGLHNQPQHF
TGTGCCACCAGTGACAACACTGCGCCAGGGCTTCACAATCAGCCCCAGCATTTT
>TRBV10-2|TRBJ1-1|-|-
CASSESTGIAEAFF
TGCGCCAGCAGTGAGTCTACAGGGATCGCTGAAGCTTTCTTT
>TRBV14|TRBJ2-1|TRBD1|-
CASSQVLGTATYEQFF
TGTGCCAGCAGCCAAGTATTGGGGACAGCTACGTATGAGCAGTTCTTC
>TRBV20-1|TRBJ2-7|TRBD2|many
CSATGRFYEQYF
TGCAGTGCCACCGGGAGGTTCTACGAGCAGTACTTC
>TRBV5-1|TRBJ2-5|-|-
CACSLGVAGITETQYF
TGCGCCTGCAGCTTGGGTGTGGCCGGCATTACGGAGACCCAGTACTTC
>TRBV2|TRBJ2-1|TRBD2|-
CASSGGGGSYNEQFF
TGTGCCAGCAGTGGTGGCGGGGGGTCCTACAATGAGCAGTTCTTC
>TRBV18|TRBJ2-7|TRBD1|few
CASSSTGVEQYF
TGTGCCAGCTCATCGACAGGGGTCGAGCAGTACTTC
>TRBV2|TRBJ2-7|TRBD2|-
CASSSGNEQYF
TGTGCCAGCAGTAGCGGGAACGAGCAGTACTTC
>TRBV5-1|TRBJ1-2|TRBD1|-
CASSSTTSGGGYTF
TGCGCCAGCAGCTCGACAACATCAGGGGGCGGCTACACCTTC
>TRBV15|TRBJ2-1|TRBD1|-
CATSRQSQGSSLSEQFF
TGTGCCACCAGCAGACAATCACAGGGGAGCTCCCTCTCAGAGCAGTTCTTC
>TRBV7-2|TRBJ2-7|-|-
CASSIYRETSYEQYF
TGTGCCAGCAGTATTTACAGGGAGACCTCCTACGAGCAGTACTTC
>TRBV2|TRBJ1-4|TRBD1|-
CASSEPETGTEKLFF
TGTGCCAGCAGTGAACCCGAGACAGGGACTGAAAAACTGTTTTTT
>TRBV7-8|TRBJ1-2|TRBD1|once
CASSRGTASYGYTF
TGTGCCAGCAGCAGAGGGACAGCCTCCTATGGCTACACCTTC
>TRBV19|TRBJ2-5|-|-
CASSIGGGETQYF
TGTGCCAGTAGTATAGGGGGCGGGGAGACCCAGTACTTC
>TRBV7-9|TRBJ1-4|-|-
CASSRGGSEKLFF
TGTGCCAGCAGCCGAGGGGGGAGTGAAAAACTGTTTTTT
>TRBV10-3|TRBJ2-7|-|-
CAISESSYEQYF
TGTGCCATCTCGGAGTCGTCCTACGAGCAGTACTTC
>TRBV2|TRBJ2-7|-|few
CASSEALYGYEQYF
TGTGCCAGCAGTGAAGCGCTGTATGGCTACGAGCAGTACTTC
>TRBV7-6|TRBJ1-5|-|-
CASRLGKQPQHF
TGTGCCAGCAGGCTAGGGAAACAGCCCCAGCATTTT
>TRBV20-1|TRBJ2-7|-|-
CSAARDGTYEQYF
TGCAGTGCTGCTAGGGACGGCACCTACGAGCAGTACTTC
>TRBV7-9|TRBJ2-1|TRBD2|many
CASSFAGGMMLF
TGTGCCAGCAGCTTTGCGGGGGGTATGATGCTCTTC
>TRBV19|TRBJ2-5|TRBD2|-
CASSAPRTSGQETQYF
TGTGCCAGTAGTGCGCCCCGGACTAGCGGACAAGAGACCCAGTACTTC
>TRBV7-2|TRBJ2-2|-|-
CASSLSGYHTGELFF
TGTGCCAGCAGCTTAAGCGGGTATCACACCGGGGAGCTGTTTTTT
>TRBV6-5|TRBJ2-7|-|few
CASSYPTRGYEQYF
TGTGCCAGCAGTTACCCAACGCGGGGCTACGAGCAGTACTTC
>TRBV29-1|TRBJ2-3|TRBD1|-
CSIARDRRTDTQYF
TGCAGCATCGCGAGGGACAGGCGCACAGATACGCAGTATTTT
>TRBV6-1|TRBJ2-3|-|few
CASSEEVSGADTQYF
TGTGCCAGCAGTGAAGAAGTTAGCGGAGCAGATACGCAGTATTTT
>TRBV7-9|TRBJ2-7|-|few
CASSLVGSTNEQYF
TGTGCCAGCAGCTTAGTGGGTAGCACCAACGAGCAGTACTTC
>TRBV6-5|TRBJ2-2|-|many
CASSYSRRSTGELFF
TGTGCCAGCAGTTACTCGAGACGGTCTACCGGGGAGCTGTTTTTT
>TRBV6-5|TRBJ2-7|TRBD2|once
CASSYSRTSGEQYF
TGTGCCAGCAGTTACTCGCGGACTAGCGGGGAGCAGTACTTC
>TRBV7-9|TRBJ1-4|-|-
CASSPRGVEKLFF
TGTGCCAGCAGCCCACGGGGGGTTGAAAAACTGTTTTTT
>TRBV6-4|TRBJ2-1|-|many
CASSDSPTGHNEQFF
TGTGCCAGCAGTGACTCGCCCACAGGGCACAATGAGCAGTTCTTC
>TRBV2|TRBJ1-1|-|-
CASSDLGANTEACF
TGTGCCAGCAGTGACCTGGGAGCGAACACTGAAGCTTGCTTT
>TRBV2|TRBJ1-5|-|many
CASSEQEMGNQPQHF
TGTGCCAGCAGTGAACAGGAGATGGGCAATCAGCCCCAGCATTTT
>TRBV29-1|TRBJ2-1|TRBD1|-
CSADRGTNEQFF
TGCAGCGCCGACAGGGGGACCAATGAGCAGTTCTTC
>TRBV7-8|TRBJ2-7|TRBD1|few
CASSKPSGTGASSYEQYF
TGTGCCAGCAGCAAACCGTCCGGGACAGGTGCAAGCTCCTACGAGCAGTACTTC
>TRBV29-1|TRBJ1-1|-|-
CSVVGGMNTEAFF
TGCAGCGTTGTGGGGGGGATGAACACTGAAGCTTTCTTT
>TRBV9|TRBJ1-6|-|-
CASSVVGTPNSPLHF
TGTGCCAGCAGCGTAGTTGGGACCCCTAATTCACCCCTCCACTTT
>TRBV5-1|TRBJ1-1|TRBD1|many
CASSLGTGVTEAFF
TGCGCCAGCAGCTTGGGGACAGGGGTCACTGAAGCTTTCTTT
>TRBV11-2|TRBJ2-3|-|-
CASSWGTGGTDTQYF
TGTGCCAGCAGCTGGGGGACTGGAGGCACAGATACGCAGTATTTT
>TRBV12-5|TRBJ2-7|TRBD2|-
CASGLVGGSGGAGEQYF
TGTGCTAGTGGTTTGGTAGGTGGTAGCGGGGGGGCAGGCGAGCAGTACTTC
>TRBV25-1|TRBJ2-1|-|-
CASSDRSGFLDEQFF
TGTGCCAGCAGTGATAGGTCCGGTTTCTTGGATGAGCAGTTCTTC
>TRBV29-1|TRBJ2-7|TRBD1|few
CSVFRQGPYYEQYF
TGCAGCGTTTTTAGACAGGGACCTTACTACGAGCAGTACTTC
>TRBV7-8|TRBJ2-7|-|many
CASSPWIDNPYEQYF
TGTGCCAGCAGCCCGTGGATAGACAACCCCTACGAGCAGTACTTC
>TRBV20-1|TRBJ1-1|-|-
CSAVGARTEAFF
TGCAGTGCTGTAGGCGCTCGGACTGAAGCTTTCTTT
>TRBV2|TRBJ2-7|TRBD2|many
CASIPGGVYEQYF
TGTGCCAGCATCCCGGGGGGGGTCTACGAGCAGTACTTC
>TRBV7-4|TRBJ2-5|-|-
CASSLETGQWETQYF
TGTGCCAGCAGCTTAGAGACAGGCCAGTGGGAGACCCAGTACTTC
>TRBV19|TRBJ1-1|-|many
CASSIISRWEGTEAFF
TGTGCCAGTAGTATAATTAGTCGATGGGAGGGCACTGAAGCTTTCTTT
>TRBV15|TRBJ2-1|TRBD1|many
CATSIHPGQEYNEQFF
TGTGCCACCAGCATCCATCCGGGACAGGAGTACAATGAGCAGTTCTTC
>TRBV15|TRBJ1-6|TRBD1|-
CATSTDYPGGNSPLHF
TGTGCCACCAGCACCGACTATCCAGGGGGGAATTCACCCCTCCACTTT
>TRBV12-3/TRBV12-4|TRBJ1-2|TRBD1|once
CASSPTGGRSFQGGYTF
TGTGCCAGCAGTCCTACAGGGGGACGGAGCTTTCAAGGCGGCTACACCTTC
>TRBV7-2|TRBJ2-7|-|few
CASSLDSPGYEQYF
TGTGCCAGCAGCTTAGACAGTCCGGGGTACGAGCAGTACTTC